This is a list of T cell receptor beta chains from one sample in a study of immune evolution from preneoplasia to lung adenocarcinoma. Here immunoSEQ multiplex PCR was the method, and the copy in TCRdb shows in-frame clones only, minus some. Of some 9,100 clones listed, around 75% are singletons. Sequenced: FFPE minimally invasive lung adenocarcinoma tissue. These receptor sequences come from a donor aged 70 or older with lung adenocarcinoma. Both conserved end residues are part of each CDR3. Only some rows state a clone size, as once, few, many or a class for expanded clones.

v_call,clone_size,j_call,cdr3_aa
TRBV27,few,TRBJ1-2,CASSLSGLGYTF
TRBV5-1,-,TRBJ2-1,CARVGYNNEQFF
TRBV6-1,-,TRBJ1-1,CASSAPWTGAQNTEAFF
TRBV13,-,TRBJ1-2,CASSLVSTQANYGYTF
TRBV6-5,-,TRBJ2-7,CASSYSGQGWYEQYF
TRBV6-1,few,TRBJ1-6,CASSEPQERSPLHF
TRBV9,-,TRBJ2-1,CASSPNGAGGQNNEQFF
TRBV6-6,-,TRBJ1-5,CASSSRANQPQHF
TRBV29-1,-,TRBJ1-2,CSVNGQRYGYTF
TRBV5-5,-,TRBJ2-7,CASSSGLAGLYEQYF
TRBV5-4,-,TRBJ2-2,CASSLTENTGELFF
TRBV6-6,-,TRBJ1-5,CASSSTGGGSNQPQHF
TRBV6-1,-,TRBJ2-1,CASSELVGVGHNEQFF
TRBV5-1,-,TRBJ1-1,CASSLGTGGLYTEAFF
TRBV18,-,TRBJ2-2,CASSPPNGPGELFF
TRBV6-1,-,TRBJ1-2,CASSEGRGPYGYTF
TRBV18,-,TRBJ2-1,CASSPPSGAGNEQFF
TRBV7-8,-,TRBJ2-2,CASSLFGELFF
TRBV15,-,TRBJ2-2,CATKTGTNTGELFF
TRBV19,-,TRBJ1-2,CATNRGGYGYTF
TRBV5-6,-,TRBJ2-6,CASSLVGTGVANVLTF
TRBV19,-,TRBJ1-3,CASQRGSRSGNTIYF
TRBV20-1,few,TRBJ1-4,CSARGGRELFF
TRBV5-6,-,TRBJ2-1,CASSLDRGEQFF
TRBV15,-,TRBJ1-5,CATSRARKPQHF
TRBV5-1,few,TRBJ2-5,CASSLGVGDTQETQYF
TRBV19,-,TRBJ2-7,CASSIGGSSYEQYF
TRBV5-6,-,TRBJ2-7,CASSLQPGFSYEQYF
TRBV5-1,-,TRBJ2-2,CASRISVTGELFF
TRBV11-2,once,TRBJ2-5,CASSPQVGTETQYF
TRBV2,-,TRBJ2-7,CASSPLGAGKGNEQYF
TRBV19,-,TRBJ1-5,CATGHLNQPQHF
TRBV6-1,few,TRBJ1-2,CASSEGPYYGYTF
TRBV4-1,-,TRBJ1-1,CASSQDIPGQLNTEAFF
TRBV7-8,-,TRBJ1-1,CASSFFAGGAFTEAFF
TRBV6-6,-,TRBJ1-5,CASSHRSSNQPQHF
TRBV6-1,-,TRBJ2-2,CASRTTGPGELFF
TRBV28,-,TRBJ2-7,CASSLGLAGGYEQYF
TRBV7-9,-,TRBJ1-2,CASSSGTLLYGYTF
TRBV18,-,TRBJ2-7,CASSTTGFSSYEQYF
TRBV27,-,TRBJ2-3,CASRFQNGDTQYF
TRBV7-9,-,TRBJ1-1,CASSRTGVNTEAFF
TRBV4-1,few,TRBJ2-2,CASSPHGTGDTGELFF
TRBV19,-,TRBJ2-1,CASSIAVDEQFF